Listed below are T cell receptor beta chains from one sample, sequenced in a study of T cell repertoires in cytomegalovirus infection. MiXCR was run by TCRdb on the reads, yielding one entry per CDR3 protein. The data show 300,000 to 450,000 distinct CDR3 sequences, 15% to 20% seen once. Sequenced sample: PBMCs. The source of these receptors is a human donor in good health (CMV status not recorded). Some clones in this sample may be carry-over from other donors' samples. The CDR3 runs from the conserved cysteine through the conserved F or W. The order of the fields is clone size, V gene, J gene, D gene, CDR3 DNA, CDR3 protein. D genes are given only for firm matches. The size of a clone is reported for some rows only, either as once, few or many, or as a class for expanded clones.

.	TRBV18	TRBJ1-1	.	TGTGCCAGCTCACCGGCATTAGGGGGAGGGACTGAAGCTTTCTTT	CASSPALGGGTEAFF
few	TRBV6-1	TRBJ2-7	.	TGTGCCAGCAGTGAAGGGGTAGCGGACTCCTACGAGCAGTACTTC	CASSEGVADSYEQYF
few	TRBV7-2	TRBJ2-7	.	TGTGCCAGCAGCTCGACTTTAGGGGGATACGAGCAGTACTTC	CASSSTLGGYEQYF
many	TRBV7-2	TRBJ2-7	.	TGTGCCAGCAGCTCCAAGGGGCATCGGGGCGAGCAGTACTTC	CASSSKGHRGEQYF
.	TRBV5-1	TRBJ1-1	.	TGCGCCAGCAGCTTCCCGGGCGGGGCGGCTGAAGCTTTCTTT	CASSFPGGAAEAFF
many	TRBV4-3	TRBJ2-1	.	TGCGCCAGCAGCCAAGAAAGAATCGGCGACGAGCAGTTCTTC	CASSQERIGDEQFF
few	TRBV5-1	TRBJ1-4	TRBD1	TGCGCCAGCAGCAGGGGACAGCAAAATGAAAAACTGTTTTTT	CASSRGQQNEKLFF
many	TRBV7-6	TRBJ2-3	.	TGTGCCAGCAGCTTGTCTCCAGGGATCTGGGGGAACACAGATACGCAGTATTTT	CASSLSPGIWGNTDTQYF
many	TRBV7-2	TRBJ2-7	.	TGTGCCAGCAGCATGGGACACCAAGTCTACGAGCAGTACTTC	CASSMGHQVYEQYF
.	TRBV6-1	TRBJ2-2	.	TGTGCCAGCACTCCTGACAGCCTACCCGGGGAGCTGTTTTTT	CASTPDSLPGELFF
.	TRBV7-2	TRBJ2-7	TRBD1	TGTGCCAGCAGCTTATATCAACAGGGGGCCTCGAGAGAGCAGTACTTC	CASSLYQQGASREQYF
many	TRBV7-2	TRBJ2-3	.	TGTGCCAGCAGCTTTTATCCAGATACGCAGTATTTT	CASSFYPDTQYF
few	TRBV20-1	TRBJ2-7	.	TGCAGTGCTAGGGTAGTCTACGAGCAGTACTTC	CSARVVYEQYF
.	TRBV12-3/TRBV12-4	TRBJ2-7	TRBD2	TGTGCCAGCAGTCCTCGTTGGAGCGGGACTCCCTACGAGCAGTACTTC	CASSPRWSGTPYEQYF
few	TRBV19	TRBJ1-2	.	TGTGCCAGTAGTAGACGTCCCTTCTATGGCTACACCTTC	CASSRRPFYGYTF
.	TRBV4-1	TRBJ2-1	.	TGCGCCAGCAGCCAACCAACAGGGACGAATGAGCAGTTCTTC	CASSQPTGTNEQFF
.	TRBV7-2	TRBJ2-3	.	TGTGCCAGCAGCTCCTTACTCTCAGATACGCAGTATTTT	CASSSLLSDTQYF
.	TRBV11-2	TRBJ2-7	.	TGTGCCAGCAGTCCCGTGACAGGCCCTGGGAACGAGCAGTACTTC	CASSPVTGPGNEQYF
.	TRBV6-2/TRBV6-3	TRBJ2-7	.	TGTGCCAGCATAAGCTTGAACGAGCACCCCTACGAGCAGTACTTC	CASISLNEHPYEQYF
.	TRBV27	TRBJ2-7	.	TGTGCCAGCAGTTTCGACGGGAGCGGCTACGAGCAGTACTTC	CASSFDGSGYEQYF
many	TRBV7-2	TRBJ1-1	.	TGTGCCAGCAGGCGGGACGGTGAAGCTTTCTTT	CASRRDGEAFF
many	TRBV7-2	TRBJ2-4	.	TGTGCCAGCAGCTGGGCCGGACCGGGACTAGCCAAAAACATTCAGTACTTC	CASSWAGPGLAKNIQYF
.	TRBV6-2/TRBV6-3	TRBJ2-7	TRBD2	TGTGCCAGCAGTTACGGTTCTAGCGGGAGCTACGAGCAGTACTTC	CASSYGSSGSYEQYF
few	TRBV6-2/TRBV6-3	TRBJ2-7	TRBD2	TGTGCCAGCAGTTACGGACTAGTCGACGAGCAGTACTTC	CASSYGLVDEQYF
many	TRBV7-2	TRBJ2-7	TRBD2	TGTGCCAGCAGCCGAACTAGCGGGGGGGCCGGGTACGAGCAGTACTTC	CASSRTSGGAGYEQYF
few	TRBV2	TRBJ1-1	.	TGTGCCAGCAGTGAAACAGGGACCACTGAAGCTTTCTTT	CASSETGTTEAFF
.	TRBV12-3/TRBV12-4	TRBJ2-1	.	TGTGCCAGCAGTCAAGACAACTACAATGAGCAGTTCTTC	CASSQDNYNEQFF
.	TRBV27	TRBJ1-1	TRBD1	TGTGCCAGCAGGGAACGGGACAGAGACACTGAAGCTTTCTTT	CASRERDRDTEAFF
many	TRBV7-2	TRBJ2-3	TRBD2	TGTGCCAGCAGCTACGGACTAGCGGGGGGGCGGACAGATACGCAGTATTTT	CASSYGLAGGRTDTQYF
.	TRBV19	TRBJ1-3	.	TGTGCCAGTATGGGCGGAATCTCTGGAAACACCATATATTTT	CASMGGISGNTIYF
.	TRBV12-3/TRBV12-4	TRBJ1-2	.	TGTGCCAGCAGTTTAGCGGGGGCTCGAGATGGCTACACCTTC	CASSLAGARDGYTF
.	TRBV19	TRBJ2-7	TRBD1	TGTGCCAGTAGTCATCGCCCGGGGACAGGGAGGGCCGAGCAGTACTTC	CASSHRPGTGRAEQYF
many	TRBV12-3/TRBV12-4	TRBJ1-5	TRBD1	TGTGCCAGCAGCGTCCAGGGGGACCCAACTCAGCCCCAGCATTTT	CASSVQGDPTQPQHF
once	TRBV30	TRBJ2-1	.	TGTGCCTGGAGGGACTACACTAATGAGCAGTTCTTC	CAWRDYTNEQFF
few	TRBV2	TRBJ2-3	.	TGTGCCAGCAGTCCCGGGACCCGCACAGATACGCAGTATTTT	CASSPGTRTDTQYF
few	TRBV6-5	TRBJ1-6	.	TGTGCCAGCAGTTACTGGCAGGGAAGTTCACCCCTCCACTTT	CASSYWQGSSPLHF
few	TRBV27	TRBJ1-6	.	TGTGCCAGCAGCTTCGGACAGTACTATAATTCACCCCTCCACTTT	CASSFGQYYNSPLHF
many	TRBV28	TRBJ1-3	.	TGTGCCAGCAGTTTAACGGGGGCAGGTGGAAACACCATATATTTT	CASSLTGAGGNTIYF
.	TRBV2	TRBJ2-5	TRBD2	TGTGCCAGCCAGCGGGGGGAAGAGACCCAGTACTTC	CASQRGEETQYF
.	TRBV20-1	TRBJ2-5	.	TGCAGTGCCCGTCAAGAGACCCAGTACTTC	CSARQETQYF
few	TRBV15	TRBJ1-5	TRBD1	TGTGCCACCAGCAGGGACAGGGGTATTCAGCCCCAGCATTTT	CATSRDRGIQPQHF
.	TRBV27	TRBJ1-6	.	TGTGCCAGCAGTCGGAGTTATAATTCACCCCTCCACTTT	CASSRSYNSPLHF
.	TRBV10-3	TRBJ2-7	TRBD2	TGTGCCATCAATCCTAGCGGGGGCAGCTACTACGAGCAGTACTTC	CAINPSGGSYYEQYF
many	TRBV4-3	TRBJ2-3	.	TGCGCCAGCAGCCAAGACCCAAACCCCACAGATACGCAGTATTTT	CASSQDPNPTDTQYF
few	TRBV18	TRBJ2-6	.	TGTGCCAGCTTCCCCGGGCCCGCTGGGGCCAACGTCCTGACTTTC	CASFPGPAGANVLTF
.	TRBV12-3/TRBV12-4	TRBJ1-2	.	TGTGCCAGCAGTTTTGGGGTAGACGGAGATGGCTACACCTTC	CASSFGVDGDGYTF
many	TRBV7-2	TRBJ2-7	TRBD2	TGTGCCAGCAGCTTAGCGACTAGCGACTACGAGCAGTACTTC	CASSLATSDYEQYF
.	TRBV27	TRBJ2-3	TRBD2	TGTGCCAGCAGTCGCGGGGGTCGGGGCACAGATACGCAGTATTTT	CASSRGGRGTDTQYF
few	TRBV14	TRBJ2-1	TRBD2	TGTGCCAGCAGCCATGGACTGACTAGCGGGCCGTCTTACAATGAGCAGTTCTTC	CASSHGLTSGPSYNEQFF
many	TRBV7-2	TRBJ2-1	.	TGTGCCAGCACCCGTCGGCAGTTTTCAGGGGATGAGCAGTTCTTC	CASTRRQFSGDEQFF
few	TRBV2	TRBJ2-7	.	TGTGCCAGCAGTTTACAGTCCCACGAGCAGTACTTC	CASSLQSHEQYF
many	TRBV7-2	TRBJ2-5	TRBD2	TGTGCCAGCAGCCCCGGGACTAGCGTCGAGACCCAGTACTTC	CASSPGTSVETQYF
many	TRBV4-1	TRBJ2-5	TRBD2	TGCGCCAGCAGCCAATTGGGACTAGCTACGGAGACCCAGTACTTC	CASSQLGLATETQYF